One and the same sample provided the 25 T cell receptor beta chains below, sequenced in a study of blood T cells in healthy people across ages. Next came a second PCR, run for about 7 to 11 cycles, which used a sample-barcoded 5' primer along with a J-beta primer mix. MiXCR, run by TCRdb on the 5' RACE reads, gives a single entry per CDR3 protein. In the table there are about 570,000 distinct CDR3 sequences, about 26% of which are singletons. Sequencing used blood. These TCRs come from a woman aged 65 to 85 in good health.

This clonotype is a singleton in its sample. This CDR3 reads CASGRVRGGLETQYF. CDR3 DNA sequence: TGCGCCAGCGGACGAGTCAGGGGAGGGTTAGAGACCCAGTACTTC. The chain couples TRBV5-1 to TRBJ2-5; a weak D match, TRBD2 (7 bases). The CDR3 has 15 amino acids. The V end was cut by 7 bases, the J end by 4 bases, with 20 bases between. The germline CDR1 and CDR2 sequences are SGHRS and YFSETQ.

The sample holds a few counts of this clonotype. The chain links TRBV7-9 to TRBJ1-3; D gene uncertain. The CDR3 has 12 residues. CDR1 and CDR2 (germline): SEHNR, FQNEAQ (reference sequence). Trimming pared 5 bases from V and 2 bases from J, leaving 4 bases between. The CDR3 DNA reads TGTGCCAGCAGCGACCCTGGAAACACCATATATTTT. Translation: CASSDPGNTIYF.

This chain uses TRBV3-1 with TRBJ2-3, with 8 bases that match TRBD2. The CDR3 has 15 amino acids. Germline V gene lookup returns CDR1 LGHDT and CDR2 YNNKEL (reference sequence). The V gene end was trimmed by 3 bases and the J gene end by 4 bases; junction bases not matched to a gene: 6. The CDR3 protein is CASSQGGLAADTQYF. CDR3 nucleotide sequence: TGTGCCAGCAGCCAGGGAGGACTAGCAGCAGATACGCAGTATTTT.

The chain has TRBV4-1 and TRBJ1-4; the D gene is possibly TRBD1 (5 bases). This CDR3 has 13 residues. Between the trimmed V and J ends, which lost 0 bases and 13 bases, there was a span of 12 bases. The germline V gene encodes CDR1 MGHRA and CDR2 YSYEKL. CDR3 amino acids: CASSQDRRQGLFF. DNA of the CDR3: TGCGCCAGCAGCCAAGATCGGCGGCAGGGACTGTTTTTT.

The chain has TRBV9 and TRBJ2-3, with D tentatively TRBD1 or TRBD2 (6 bases each). CDR1 and CDR2 (germline): SGDLS, YYNGEE. V was clipped by 0 bases and J by 4 bases, with 12 bases between them. CDR3 size: 15 residues. CDR3: CASSVGGTPADTQYF. The DNA for the CDR3 is TGTGCCAGCAGCGTAGGCGGGACACCAGCAGATACGCAGTATTTT.

This clonotype was observed a handful of times. The V call is TRBV20-1, the J call TRBJ2-3; 8 bases agree with TRBD2. Per the germline V gene, CDR1 is DFQATT and CDR2 is SNEGSKA (reference sequence). V was clipped by 5 bases and J by 5 bases; unmatched bases: 6. This CDR3 contains 13 residues. This chain's CDR3 is CSAGGAGGDTQYF. CDR3 nucleotide sequence: TGCAGTGCTGGGGGGGCGGGAGGAGATACGCAGTATTTT.

As to this clonotype: A much larger clone lies one base from this, so it may be a read error. V is TRBV4-2 and J is TRBJ2-7; the D is unclear. V was clipped by 0 bases and J by 3 bases, with 12 bases between them. The CDR3 is 15 residues long. Germline lookup yields CDR1 LGHNA and CDR2 YNFKEQ. CDR3 bases: TGTGCCAGCAGCCAAGATCTTACAGAGATCTACGAGCAGTACTTC. It codes for CASSQDLTEIYEQYF.

The rearrangement uses TRBV12-3 or TRBV12-4 and TRBJ2-5, with 7 bases that match TRBD1. The CDR3 is made up of 12 amino acids. The junction had 3 bases not matched to a gene; V was cut back by 7 bases and J by 4 bases. CDR3 nucleotides: TGTGCCAGCACTCACAGGGGAGAGACCCAGTACTTC. Translated: CASTHRGETQYF.

This clonotype was recorded at least ten times. The V call is TRBV5-1, the J call TRBJ2-5; TRBD1 is a possible D gene (5 bases). Germline V gene lookup returns CDR1 SGHRS and CDR2 YFSETQ. The CDR3 is 14 amino acids. The ends were cut back, 0 bases at V and 4 bases at J, with 10 bases in the middle. CDR3 residues: CASSLGRAPETQYF. The CDR3 coding sequence is TGCGCCAGCAGCTTGGGCAGGGCCCCAGAGACCCAGTACTTC.

At least ten counts were recorded for this clonotype. The genes are TRBV7-2 and TRBJ1-2, with D maybe TRBD1 (5 bases). This CDR3 has 15 residues. Trimming took 4 bases from V and 3 from J, leaving 15 bases between them. Germline V lookup: CDR1 SGHTA, CDR2 FQGNSA. The CDR3: CASSSRVGGDYGYTF. The CDR3 DNA reads as TGTGCCAGCAGCTCACGTGTGGGGGGAGACTATGGCTACACCTTC. The whole variable domain, filled in from reference TRBV7-2 and TRBJ1-2, reads GAGVSQSPSNKVTEKGKDVELRCDPISGHTALYWYRQSLGQGLEFLIYFQGNSAPDKSGLPSDRFSAERTGGSVSTLTIQRTQQEDSAVYLCASSSRVGGDYGYTFGSGTRLTVV.

This clonotype is a singleton in its sample. V gene TRBV20-1 combines with J gene TRBJ2-5; TRBD2 agrees at 8 bases. J gave up 2 bases and V 5 bases, and 4 bases lay outside the gene matches. CDR1 is DFQATT, CDR2 SNEGSKA, per germline (reference sequence). The CDR3 loop spans 13 amino acids. CDR3 sequence: CSALGGGQETQYF. In DNA, the CDR3 is TGCAGTGCTCTGGGCGGGGGGCAAGAGACCCAGTACTTC.

V usage is TRBV20-1 and J usage is TRBJ1-4; no clear D gene. Trimming left V 3 bases short and J 5 bases short, with 10 bases between. The CDR3 is 13 amino acids. The germline V gene has CDR1 DFQATT and CDR2 SNEGSKA (reference sequence). CDR3 DNA sequence: TGCAGTGCTAGGAAAGGATTAAATGAAAAACTGTTTTTT. Protein product: CSARKGLNEKLFF.

The chain is built from TRBV5-6 and TRBJ1-2; the D is unclear. V gave up 4 bases and J gave up 5 bases, with 12 bases separating them. Germline V CDR1 and CDR2: SGHDT, YYEEEE. The length of the CDR3 is 13 residues. CDR3 region: CASSPAVTYGYTF. In DNA, the CDR3 is TGTGCCAGCAGCCCGGCCGTTACTTATGGCTACACCTTC.

This clonotype has just a few counts. CDR3 residues: CASSFYPRETQYF. For the CDR3, the DNA is TGTGCCAGCAGTTTTTATCCTAGGGAGACCCAGTACTTC. This chain uses TRBV27 with TRBJ2-5; D is unclear. The length of the CDR3 is 13 residues. The V end lost 3 bases, the J end lost 5 bases, and 10 bases lay between the germline ends. The germline V gene encodes CDR1 MNHEY and CDR2 SMNVEV (reference sequence).

This clonotype was seen a few times. The CDR3 coding sequence is TGCAGCGTTGGACAGGACGCGAACACCGGGGAGCTGTTTTTT. As protein: CSVGQDANTGELFF. This sequence joins TRBV29-1 and TRBJ2-2; TRBD1 might be the D (6 bases). V lost 4 bases and J 0 bases, leaving 9 bases between the germline ends. This CDR3 has 14 residues. CDR1 and CDR2 from the germline V gene are SQVTM and ANQGSEA.

This clonotype turned up a few times. This chain connects TRBV20-1 to TRBJ2-3, with D hard to call. In germline, CDR1 is DFQATT, CDR2 SNEGSKA (reference sequence). The CDR3 is made up of 13 amino acids. V lost 3 bases and J lost 2, with 9 bases in between. CDR3 nucleotides: TGCAGTGCTAGGGGTCGTAACACAGATACGCAGTATTTT. Residues: CSARGRNTDTQYF.

The chain is built from TRBV29-1 and TRBJ2-1; D remains unclear. The germline V gene encodes CDR1 SQVTM and CDR2 ANQGSEA. The CDR3 sequence is 11 residues long. V was pared by 3 bases and J by 6 bases, with 6 bases between. The CDR3, as DNA: TGCAGCGTTGATCACTTCAATGAGCAGTTCTTC. Translating gives CSVDHFNEQFF.

The chain recombines TRBV7-9 with TRBJ1-4; no clear D. The V and J ends lost 5 bases and 6 bases respectively, with 10 bases between them. Germline CDR1 and CDR2: SEHNR and FQNEAQ (reference sequence). The CDR3 has 13 residues. CDR3 DNA: TGTGCCAGCAGCCCTTTGGACTATGAAAAACTGTTTTTT. It translates to CASSPLDYEKLFF.

This clonotype was counted many times. The J gene is TRBJ2-1, the V gene TRBV7-3, with 12 bases fitting TRBD2. V dropped 2 bases and J dropped 7; count of bases not matched to a gene: 6. The CDR3 has 16 residues. From germline, CDR1 is SGHTA and CDR2 FQGTGA. The CDR3 region is CASSLGLAGGLNEQFF. For the CDR3, the DNA is TGTGCCAGCAGCTTAGGGCTAGCGGGGGGGCTGAATGAGCAGTTCTTC.

The rearrangement uses TRBV9 and TRBJ2-5; 8 bases are a match to TRBD2. Germline-derived CDR1 and CDR2 are SGDLS and YYNGEE. The length of the CDR3 is 16 residues. V lost 1 base, J lost 1 base, and 6 bases stayed unmatched. The CDR3, as DNA: TGTGCCAGCAGCGTATCCCCGGGAGGGACCCAAGAGACCCAGTACTTC. Encoded protein: CASSVSPGGTQETQYF.

The chain links TRBV29-1 to TRBJ2-6, with D uncertain. V gave up 5 bases and J gave up 1 base, with 6 bases separating them. This CDR3 comprises 13 residues. Germline V lookup: CDR1 SQVTM, CDR2 ANQGSEA. The CDR3 sequence: CSVTLSGANVLTF. CDR3 DNA: TGCAGCGTTACGCTATCTGGGGCCAACGTCCTGACTTTC.

J is TRBJ1-1 and V is TRBV6-2 or TRBV6-3, with D perhaps matching TRBD1 (5 bases). Looked up from germline, CDR1 is MNHEY and CDR2 is SVGEGT. V lost 0 bases to trimming and J lost 0 bases, with 11 bases between them. The CDR3 runs to 16 residues. The CDR3 spells CASSYSTDSMNTEAFF. Here the CDR3 DNA reads TGTGCCAGCAGTTACTCGACCGACAGCATGAACACTGAAGCTTTCTTT.

This clonotype came up a few times. Germline and junction disagree at one end, which may indicate a read error. This chain joins TRBV5-5 and TRBJ2-5; 9 bases fit TRBD1. The J call may be in error: the DNA end matches TRBJ2-1 better. The CDR3 is 14 amino acids. Germline CDR1 SGHKS, CDR2 YYEKEE (reference sequence). CDR3 region: CTSIPGQGNNEQFF. The DNA of the CDR3 is TGTACCAGCATCCCGGGACAGGGAAACAATGAGCAGTTCTTC.

CDR3: CASSYYRAGGGTDTQYF. The CDR3, as DNA: TGTGCCAGCAGTTACTATCGGGCGGGGGGTGGCACAGATACGCAGTATTTT. The chain combines TRBV6-6 with TRBJ2-3; 8 bases line up with TRBD2. Looked up from germline, CDR1 is MNHNY and CDR2 is SVGAGI (reference sequence). Germline trimming cut 1 base from V and 1 base from J; bases unmatched to any gene: 7. The CDR3 sequence is 17 residues long.

Notes on this clonotype: A junction boundary mismatches the germline segment, possibly from a read error. The gene calls are TRBV11-1 and TRBJ2-3, with TRBD1 identical over 9 bases. The CDR3 has 15 residues. Germline loops: CDR1 SGHAT, CDR2 FQDESV (reference sequence). The CDR3 nucleotides are TGTGCCAGCAGCTTTCGACAGGGGGGGACAGATACGCGGTATTTT. This sequence encodes CASSFRQGGTDTRYF.